This T cell receptor (beta chain) was sequenced in a study of neoadjuvant nivolumab and ipilimumab in lung cancer. V shed 4 bases and J shed 3 bases, with 7 bases lying between them. The CDR3 has 12 amino acids. Germline V gives CDR1 GTSNPN, CDR2 SVGIG (reference sequence). General observations from the study: Resected-tumor TCR richness correlated positively with pretherapy blood richness. Compared with tumor-adjacent uninvolved lung, resected tumors showed greater richness and clonality. Pathologic regression was not significantly tied to TCR clonality.

The table came from immunoSEQ multiplex PCR; TCRdb's copy has only in-frame clones and leaves some out. Seen here are several thousand clones, about nine tenths observed once, and the top ten hold approximately 2.4%. Remarks on this clone: The antigen remains undetermined.

This receptor was obtained from an adult with non-small cell lung cancer. Some clones in this sample may be carry-over from other donors' samples. The sequencing here drew on tumor tissue, taken after neoadjuvant nivolumab, alone or with ipilimumab, at or shortly before surgery. The chain uses TRBV30 and TRBJ1-3; D is uncertain. As DNA, the CDR3 is TGTGCCTGGAAGTGGGTTGGAAACACCATATATTTT. The encoded protein is CAWKWVGNTIYF.